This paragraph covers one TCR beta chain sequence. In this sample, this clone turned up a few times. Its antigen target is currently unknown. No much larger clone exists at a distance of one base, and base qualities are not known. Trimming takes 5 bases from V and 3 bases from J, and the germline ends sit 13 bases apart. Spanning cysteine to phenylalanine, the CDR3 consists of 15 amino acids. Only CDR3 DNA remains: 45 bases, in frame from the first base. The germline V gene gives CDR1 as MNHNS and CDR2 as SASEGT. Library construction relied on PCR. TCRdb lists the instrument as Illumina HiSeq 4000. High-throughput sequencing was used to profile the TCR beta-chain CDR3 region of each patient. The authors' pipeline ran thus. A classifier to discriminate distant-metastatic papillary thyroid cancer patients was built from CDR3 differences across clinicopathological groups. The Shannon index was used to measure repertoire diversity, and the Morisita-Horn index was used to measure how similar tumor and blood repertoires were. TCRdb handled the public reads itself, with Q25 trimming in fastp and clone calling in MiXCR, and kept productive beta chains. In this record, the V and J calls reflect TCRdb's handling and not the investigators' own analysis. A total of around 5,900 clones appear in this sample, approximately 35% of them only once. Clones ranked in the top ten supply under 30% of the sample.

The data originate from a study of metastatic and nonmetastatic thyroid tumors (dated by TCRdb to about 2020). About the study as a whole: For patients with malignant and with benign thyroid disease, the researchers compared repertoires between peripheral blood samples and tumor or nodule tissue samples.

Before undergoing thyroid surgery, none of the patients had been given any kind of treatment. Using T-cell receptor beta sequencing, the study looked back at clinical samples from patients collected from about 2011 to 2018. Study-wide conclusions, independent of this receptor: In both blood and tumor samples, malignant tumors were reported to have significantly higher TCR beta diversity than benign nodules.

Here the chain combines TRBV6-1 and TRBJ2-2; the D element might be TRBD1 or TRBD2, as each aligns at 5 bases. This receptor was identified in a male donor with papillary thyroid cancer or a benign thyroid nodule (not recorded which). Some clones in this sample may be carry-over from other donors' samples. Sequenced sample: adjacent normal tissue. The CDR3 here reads CASSPFGGDTGELFF. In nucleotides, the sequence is TGTGCCAGCAGTCCCTTTGGGGGAGACACCGGGGAGCTGTTTTTT.